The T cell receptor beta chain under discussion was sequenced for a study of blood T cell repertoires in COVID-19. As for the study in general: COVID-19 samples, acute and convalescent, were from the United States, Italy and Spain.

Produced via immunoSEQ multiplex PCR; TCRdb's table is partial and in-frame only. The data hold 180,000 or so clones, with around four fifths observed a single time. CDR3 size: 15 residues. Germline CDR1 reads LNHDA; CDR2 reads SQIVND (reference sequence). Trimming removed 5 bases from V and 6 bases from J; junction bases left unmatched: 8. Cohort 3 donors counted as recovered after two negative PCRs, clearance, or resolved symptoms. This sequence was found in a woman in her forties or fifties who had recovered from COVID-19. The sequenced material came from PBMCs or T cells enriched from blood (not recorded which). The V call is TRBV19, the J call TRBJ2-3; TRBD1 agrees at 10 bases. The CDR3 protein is CASSPRQGAMDTQYF. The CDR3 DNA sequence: TGTGCCAGTAGTCCCCGACAGGGGGCAATGGATACGCAGTATTTT.